The 14 T cell receptor beta chains listed next were all sequenced from one sample in a study of identical twins. TCRdb itself ran the 5' RACE reads through MiXCR, one entry per CDR3 protein. Found here are around 1.7 million distinct CDR3 sequences, about 32% of them singletons; the top ten hold over 0.25%. Sequencing was carried out using cord blood. These receptor sequences come from a newborn girl in good health.

V usage is TRBV7-2 and J usage is TRBJ2-1; a possible D gene is TRBD2 (5 bases). V dropped 5 bases and J dropped 3 bases, with 11 bases sitting between them. Germline assignment: CDR1 SGHTA and CDR2 FQGNSA. CDR3 length: 14 residues. Here the CDR3 DNA reads TGTGCCAGCAGCCTATACCGGGACTACAATGAGCAGTTCTTC. It encodes CASSLYRDYNEQFF.

This chain connects TRBV12-3 or TRBV12-4 to TRBJ2-1; 7 bases fit TRBD1. The J segment lost 0 bases and the V segment lost 3 bases, leaving 17 bases of the junction unmatched. The CDR3 contains 20 residues. CDR3 nucleotide sequence: TGTGCCAGCAGTTTGTATCACGCTAGAGGGGGCCGGAGCTCCTACAATGAGCAGTTCTTC. It yields the protein CASSLYHARGGRSSYNEQFF.

As regards this clonotype: One junction end disagrees with the germline gene, perhaps due to a read error. J is TRBJ2-7 and V is TRBV27, with 9 nucleotides matching TRBD2. Germline lookup yields CDR1 MNHEY and CDR2 SMNVEV (reference sequence). The CDR3 is 15 amino acids. The DNA of the CDR3 is TGTGCCGGCAGTCCCCCGACTAGCGGCACTTACGAGCAGTACTTC. Translation: CAGSPPTSGTYEQYF.

J is TRBJ2-2 and V is TRBV9; 8 bases fit TRBD1. CDR1 and CDR2 (germline): SGDLS, YYNGEE. The CDR3 sequence is 14 residues long. V lost 2 bases to trimming and J lost 6 bases; unmatched junction nucleotides: 3. The DNA of the CDR3 is TGTGCCAGCAGCGTCAGACAGGGGTCCGGGGAGCTGTTTTTT. Translated, it gives CASSVRQGSGELFF.

The rearrangement joins TRBV5-1 to TRBJ2-5, with TRBD2 identical over 9 bases. Trimming cost V 2 bases and J 11 bases; bases outside gene matches: 16. The CDR3 extends over 16 amino acids. The germline gives CDR1 SGHRS, CDR2 YFSETQ. The CDR3 region is CASSFSSSGNKNEQYF. CDR3 sequence (DNA): TGCGCCAGCAGCTTCTCGTCTAGCGGGAATAAAAATGAGCAGTACTTC.

This clonotype has more than one count but fewer than ten. The V and J genes are TRBV5-1 and TRBJ2-5; D unresolved. Germline V gene sequence: CDR1 SGHRS, CDR2 YFSETQ. The CDR3 has 13 residues. V lost 1 base to trimming and J lost 2 bases, with 6 bases between them. This CDR3 is CASSLSEQETQYF. As DNA, the CDR3 is TGCGCCAGCAGCTTGTCCGAACAAGAGACCCAGTACTTC.

V usage is TRBV4-2 and J usage is TRBJ1-5, with D possibly being TRBD1 (5 bases). Trimming removed 5 bases at V and 0 bases at J, with 14 bases between. The CDR3 runs to 16 residues. Germline V gene lookup returns CDR1 LGHNA and CDR2 YNFKEQ. CDR3 in amino acids: CASSAHGTDSNQPQHF. The CDR3 DNA follows: TGTGCCAGCAGCGCCCACGGGACGGATAGCAATCAGCCCCAGCATTTT.

The chain is built from TRBV20-1 and TRBJ1-5; D remains unclear. This CDR3 is 12 amino acids long. Germline loops: CDR1 DFQATT, CDR2 SNEGSKA (reference sequence). Trimming cost V 8 bases and J 1 base, with 9 bases left between them. CDR3 in DNA: TGCAGTTCCTCGGACAGCAATCAGCCCCAGCATTTT. It specifies CSSSDSNQPQHF.

This clonotype was picked up a small number of times. This chain links TRBV29-1 with TRBJ1-1; no definite D call. This CDR3 is built from 14 residues. Germline CDR1 is SQVTM and CDR2 is ANQGSEA. The ends were cut back, 5 bases at V and 1 base at J, with 14 bases in the middle. CDR3 DNA sequence: TGCAGCGTTCTCGTAGGTTCAGGGAACACTGAAGCTTTCTTT. It specifies CSVLVGSGNTEAFF.

This clonotype was recorded once. The junction and the germline gene differ at one end; a read error may be behind it. This rearrangement joins TRBV29-1 to TRBJ1-2; tentative D call: TRBD1 (5 bases). Germline CDR1 and CDR2: SQVTM and ANQGSEA. This CDR3 comprises 14 residues. CDR3 in DNA: TGCAGCGTCCGCCGGGACGGCAGCGCCTATGGCTACATCTTC. Protein sequence: CSVRRDGSAYGYIF.

This clonotype occurred a few times. The rearrangement links TRBV28 to TRBJ1-1; D perhaps matches TRBD1 (6 bases). Per the germline V gene, CDR1 is MDHEN and CDR2 is SYDVKM. The CDR3 has 16 residues. Between the trimmed V and J ends, which lost 5 bases and 2 bases, there was a span of 18 bases. CDR3 in amino acids: CASSRNRDVPNTEAFF. For the CDR3, the DNA is TGTGCCAGCAGTCGAAACAGGGACGTCCCTAACACTGAAGCTTTCTTT.

There are a few counts of this clonotype. The chain uses TRBV3-1 and TRBJ2-1; D assignment may be TRBD1 or TRBD2 (5 bases each). The CDR3 loop spans 14 amino acids. Trimming shortened V by 2 bases and J by 12 bases, and 17 bases separated the two germline ends. Germline V gives CDR1 LGHDT, CDR2 YNNKEL (reference sequence). CDR3 sequence reads: CASSQIEGLSGQFF. The CDR3 coding sequence is TGTGCCAGCAGCCAAATAGAGGGGCTTAGTGGGCAGTTCTTC.

The chain has TRBV9 and TRBJ2-1; 7 nucleotides line up with TRBD2. Per the germline V gene, CDR1 is SGDLS and CDR2 is YYNGEE. V lost 4 bases to trimming and J lost 2 bases; unmatched junction nucleotides: 6. The CDR3 contains 15 residues. In nucleotides, the CDR3 is TGTGCCAGCAGCTCCCAGCGGGGCACCTACAATGAGCAGTTCTTC. Protein sequence: CASSSQRGTYNEQFF.

This rearrangement joins TRBV3-1 to TRBJ1-4, with a weak D call TRBD1 (5 bases). This CDR3 is 17 amino acids long. V was shortened by 1 base and J by 0 bases, with 12 bases between the two germline ends. CDR1 and CDR2 (germline): LGHDT, YNNKEL (reference sequence). The CDR3 DNA sequence: TGTGCCAGCAGCCAAGTCTCGGGGGTGGCAACTAATGAAAAACTGTTTTTT. This codes for CASSQVSGVATNEKLFF.